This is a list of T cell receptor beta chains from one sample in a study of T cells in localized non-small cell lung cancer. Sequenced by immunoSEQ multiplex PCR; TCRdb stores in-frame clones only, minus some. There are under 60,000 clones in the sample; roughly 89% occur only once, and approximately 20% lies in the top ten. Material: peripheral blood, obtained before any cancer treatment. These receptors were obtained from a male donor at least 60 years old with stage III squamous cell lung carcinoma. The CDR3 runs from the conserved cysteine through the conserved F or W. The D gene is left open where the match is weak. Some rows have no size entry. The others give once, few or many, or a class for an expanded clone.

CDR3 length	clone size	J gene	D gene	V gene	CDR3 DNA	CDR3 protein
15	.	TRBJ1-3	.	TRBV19	TGTGCCAGTAGTATCTCGGCTTCTTCTGGAAACACCATATATTTT	CASSISASSGNTIYF
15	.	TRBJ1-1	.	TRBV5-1	TGCGCCAGCAGCTTGGAATGGGGGGTCGGCACTGAAGCTTTCTTT	CASSLEWGVGTEAFF
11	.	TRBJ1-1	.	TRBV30	TGTGCCTGGAGTGCCCAGATTGAAGCTTTCTTT	CAWSAQIEAFF
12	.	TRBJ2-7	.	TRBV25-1	TGTGCCAGCAGTAACCCGGCTACGGTGCAGTACTTC	CASSNPATVQYF
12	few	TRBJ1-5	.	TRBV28	TGTGCCAGACGGACAGTCAATCAGCCCCAGCATTTT	CARRTVNQPQHF
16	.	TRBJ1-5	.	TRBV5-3	TGTGCCAGAAGCCCCAGGGGTGGGCTGGGAGGTCAGCCCCAGCATTTT	CARSPRGGLGGQPQHF
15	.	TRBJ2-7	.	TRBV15	TGTGCCACCAGCGAGGACAGCGAGCTTGGCTACGAGCAGTACTTC	CATSEDSELGYEQYF
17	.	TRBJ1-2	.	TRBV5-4	TGTGCCAGCAGCCCCTCCCATCGGGTCGTTCAGATAAATGGCTACACCTTC	CASSPSHRVVQINGYTF
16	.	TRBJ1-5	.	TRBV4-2	TGTGCCAGCAGCCAAGATGTGCAGGGCGGCAATCAGCCCCAGCATTTT	CASSQDVQGGNQPQHF
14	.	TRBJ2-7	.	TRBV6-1	TGTGCCAGCGTTAGAATTGAGAACTCCTACGAGCAGTACTTC	CASVRIENSYEQYF
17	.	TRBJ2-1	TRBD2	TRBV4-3	TGCGCCAGCAGCCAAGGGCTAGCGGGGACGGAACACAATGAGCAGTTCTTC	CASSQGLAGTEHNEQFF
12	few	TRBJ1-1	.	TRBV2	TGTGCCAGCAGGGACAGTAACACTGAAGCTTTCTTT	CASRDSNTEAFF
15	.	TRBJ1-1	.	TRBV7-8	TGTGCCAGCAACCATCGGCAGGCCCGGGGCACTGAAGCTTTCTTT	CASNHRQARGTEAFF
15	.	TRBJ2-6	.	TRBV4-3	TGCGCCAGCAGCCCTTCATCTCGGTCGGCCAACGTCCTGACTTTC	CASSPSSRSANVLTF
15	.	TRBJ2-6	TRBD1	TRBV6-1	TGTGCCAGCAGTGGGGGACAGGCTGGGGCCAACGTCCTGACTTTC	CASSGGQAGANVLTF
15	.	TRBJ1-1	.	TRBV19	TGTGCCAGTAGTATCGGGGCAGAGGGGAACACTGAAGCTTTCTTT	CASSIGAEGNTEAFF
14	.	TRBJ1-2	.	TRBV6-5	TGTGCCAGCAGGGGGGGTGGGGAGAACTATGGCTACACCTTC	CASRGGGENYGYTF
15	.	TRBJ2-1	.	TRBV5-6	TGTGCCAGCAGCCCCGAGGGCAGGCGGAGCGGTGAGCAGTTCTTC	CASSPEGRRSGEQFF
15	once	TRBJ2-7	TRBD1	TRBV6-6	TGTGCCAGCACACTGACCGGGACAGGGTTTTTCGAGCAGTACTTC	CASTLTGTGFFEQYF
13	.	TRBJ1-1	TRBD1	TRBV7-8	TGTGCCAGCAGGACAGGGGAGGACACTGAAGCTTTCTTT	CASRTGEDTEAFF
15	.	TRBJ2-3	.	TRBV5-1	TGCGCCAGCAGCTTGGTGGCAGGGGCTAGAGATACGCAGTATTTT	CASSLVAGARDTQYF
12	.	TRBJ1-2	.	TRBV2	TGTGCCAGCAGCCGACCCATGGAGGGCTACACCTTC	CASSRPMEGYTF
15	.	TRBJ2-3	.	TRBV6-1	TGTGCCAGCAGTGAAGCCAAGGGTTACACAGATACGCAGTATTTT	CASSEAKGYTDTQYF
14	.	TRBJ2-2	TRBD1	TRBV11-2	TGTGCCAGCAGCTTTCGACAGGGGACCGGGGAGCTGTTTTTT	CASSFRQGTGELFF
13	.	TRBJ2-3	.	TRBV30	TGTGCCTGGAAGAAGGGACGCACAGATACGCAGTATTTT	CAWKKGRTDTQYF
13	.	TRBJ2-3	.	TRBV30	TGTGCCTGGAGTCGGTTGCACGTAGATACGCAGTATTTT	CAWSRLHVDTQYF
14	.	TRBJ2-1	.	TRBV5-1	TGCGCCAGCAGCTTGGCAGGGTTCGACAATGAGCAGTTCTTC	CASSLAGFDNEQFF
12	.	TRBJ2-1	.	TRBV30	TGTGCCTGGAGTGTACTCGGGGATGAGCAGTTCTTC	CAWSVLGDEQFF
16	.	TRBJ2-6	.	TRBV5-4	TGTGCCAGCAGCTTGGTTTTAGCCTCTGGGGCCAACGTCCTGACTTTC	CASSLVLASGANVLTF
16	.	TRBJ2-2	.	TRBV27	TGTGCCAGCAGTCCATTTGAGGGGATTAACACCGGGGAGCTGTTTTTT	CASSPFEGINTGELFF
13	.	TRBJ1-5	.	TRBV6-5	TGTGCCAGCAGTTCCGGGACCGGTCAGCCCCAGCATTTT	CASSSGTGQPQHF
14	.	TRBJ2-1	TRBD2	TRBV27	TGTGCCAGCAGCGTCCAGCGGGAGATGAATGAGCAGTTCTTC	CASSVQREMNEQFF
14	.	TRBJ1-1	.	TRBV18	TGTGCCAGCTCACCACCTGGCAGGGGCCCAGAAGCTTTCTTT	CASSPPGRGPEAFF
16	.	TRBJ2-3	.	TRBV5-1	TGCGCCAGCAGCACTGCCACAGGAGCCGGAACAGATACGCAGTATTTT	CASSTATGAGTDTQYF
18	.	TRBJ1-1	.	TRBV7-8	TGTGCCAGCAGCCCAGCCCTGGGACGGTTTACATGGAACACTGAAGCTTTCTTT	CASSPALGRFTWNTEAFF
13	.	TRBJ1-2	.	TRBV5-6	TGTGCCAGCAGCTTGGCCACCGGGTATGGCTACACCTTC	CASSLATGYGYTF
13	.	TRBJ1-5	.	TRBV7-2	TGTGCCAGCAGCTTAGCAGTCAATCAGCCCCAGCATTTT	CASSLAVNQPQHF
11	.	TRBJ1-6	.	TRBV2	TGTGCCAGCAGGCTGAATTCACCCCTCCACTTT	CASRLNSPLHF
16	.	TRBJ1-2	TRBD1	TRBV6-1	TGTGCCAGCAGTGACAGGGGGCATATAAATAACTATGGCTACACCTTC	CASSDRGHINNYGYTF
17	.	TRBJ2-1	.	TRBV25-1	TGTGCCAGCAGTGAAGGCTGGGGGATGAGCTCCTACAATGAGCAGTTCTTC	CASSEGWGMSSYNEQFF
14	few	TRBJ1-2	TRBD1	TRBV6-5	TGTGCCAGCAGTTACACGACAGGGCCAGATGGCTACACCTTC	CASSYTTGPDGYTF
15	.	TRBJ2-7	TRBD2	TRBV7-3	TGTGCCAGCAGCTTAGTAGCGGGAGGTTTATACGAGCAGTACTTC	CASSLVAGGLYEQYF
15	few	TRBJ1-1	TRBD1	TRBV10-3	TGTGCCATCCGGGACAGGGGCTGGAAGAACACTGAAGCTTTCTTT	CAIRDRGWKNTEAFF
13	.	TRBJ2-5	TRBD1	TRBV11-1	TGTGCCAGCAGCCGAGACAGGGGGGAGACCCAGTACTTC	CASSRDRGETQYF
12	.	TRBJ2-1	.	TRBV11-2	TGTGCCAGCAGCTTAGAGGTCAGGGGGCAGTTCTTC	CASSLEVRGQFF
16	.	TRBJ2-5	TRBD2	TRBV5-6	TGTGCCAGCAGCTTGATAGCGGGGGGTTACCAAGAGACCCAGTACTTC	CASSLIAGGYQETQYF
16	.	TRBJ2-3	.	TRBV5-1	TGCGCCAGCAGCATTGGCCAGGGCGGCTACACAGATACGCAGTATTTT	CASSIGQGGYTDTQYF
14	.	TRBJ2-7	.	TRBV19	TGTGCCAGTAGTATCTCCGGGAGCTACTACGAGCAGTACTTC	CASSISGSYYEQYF
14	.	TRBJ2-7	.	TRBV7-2	TGTGCCAGCAGCTTAGATCCCCGACACGTCGAGCAGTACTTC	CASSLDPRHVEQYF
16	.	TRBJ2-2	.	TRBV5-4	TGTGCCAGCAGCTTGAGTGGGCGAGCGAACACCGGGGAGCTGTTTTTT	CASSLSGRANTGELFF
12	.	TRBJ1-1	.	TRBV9	TGTGCCAGCAGCGGGGGTTTCACTGAAGCTTTCTTT	CASSGGFTEAFF
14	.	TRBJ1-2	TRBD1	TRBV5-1	TGCGCCAGCAGCCCAGGGGGAGCGACTTATGGCTACACCTTC	CASSPGGATYGYTF
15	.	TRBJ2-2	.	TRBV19	TGTGCCAGTAGTACATCCGGGACCATGATCGGGGAGCTGTTTTTT	CASSTSGTMIGELFF
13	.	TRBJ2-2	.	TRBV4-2	TGTGCCAGCAGCTTGGCCGTGAGTGGGGAGCTGTTTTTT	CASSLAVSGELFF
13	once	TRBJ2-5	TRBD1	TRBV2	TGTGCCAGCAGTGAGGCGACAGGGGGGACCCAGTACTTC	CASSEATGGTQYF
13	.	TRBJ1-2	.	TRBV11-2	TGTGCCAGCAGCTTAGGGCAGACCTATGGCTACACCTTC	CASSLGQTYGYTF
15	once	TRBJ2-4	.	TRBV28	TGTGCCAGCAGTGGTAGGGGACTAGCCAAAAACATTCAGTACTTC	CASSGRGLAKNIQYF